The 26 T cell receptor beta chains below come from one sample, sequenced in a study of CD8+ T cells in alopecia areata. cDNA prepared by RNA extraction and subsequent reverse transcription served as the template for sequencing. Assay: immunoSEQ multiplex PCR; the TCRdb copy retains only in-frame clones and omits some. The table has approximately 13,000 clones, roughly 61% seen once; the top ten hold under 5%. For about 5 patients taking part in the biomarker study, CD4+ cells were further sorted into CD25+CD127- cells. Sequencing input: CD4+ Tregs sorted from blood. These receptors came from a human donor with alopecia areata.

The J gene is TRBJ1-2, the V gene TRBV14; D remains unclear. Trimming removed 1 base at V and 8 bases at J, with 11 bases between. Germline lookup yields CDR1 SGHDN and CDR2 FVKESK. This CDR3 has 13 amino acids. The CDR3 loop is CASSQGAVRGYTF. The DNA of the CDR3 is TGTGCCAGCAGCCAAGGGGCAGTGCGGGGCTACACCTTC. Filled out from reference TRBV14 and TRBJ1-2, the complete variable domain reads EAGVTQFPSHSVIEKGQTVTLRCDPISGHDNLYWYRRVMGKEIKFLLHFVKESKQDESGMPNNRFLAERTGGTYSTLKVQPAELEDSGVYFCASSQGAVRGYTFGSGTRLTVV.

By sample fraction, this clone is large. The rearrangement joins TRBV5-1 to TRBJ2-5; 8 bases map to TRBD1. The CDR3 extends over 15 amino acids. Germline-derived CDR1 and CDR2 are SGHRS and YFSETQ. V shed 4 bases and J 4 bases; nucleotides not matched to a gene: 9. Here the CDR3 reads CASSGRRGQGETQYF. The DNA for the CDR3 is TGCGCCAGCAGCGGCCGCAGGGGGCAAGGAGAGACCCAGTACTTC.

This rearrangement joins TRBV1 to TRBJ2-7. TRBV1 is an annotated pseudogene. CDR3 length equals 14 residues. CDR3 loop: CTSSQDPRPYEQYF. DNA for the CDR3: TGCACCAGCAGCCAAGATCCCCGGCCTTACGAGCAGTACTTC.

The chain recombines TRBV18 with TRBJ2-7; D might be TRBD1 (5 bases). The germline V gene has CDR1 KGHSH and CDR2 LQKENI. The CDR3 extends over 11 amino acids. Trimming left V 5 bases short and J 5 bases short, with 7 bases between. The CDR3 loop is CASSRGDEQYF. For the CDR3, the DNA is TGTGCCAGCTCAAGGGGCGACGAGCAGTACTTC.

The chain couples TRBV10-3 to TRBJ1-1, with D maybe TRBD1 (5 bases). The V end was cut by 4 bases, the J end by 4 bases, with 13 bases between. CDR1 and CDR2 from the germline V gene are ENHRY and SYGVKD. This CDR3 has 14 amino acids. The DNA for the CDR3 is TGTGCCATCAGTGCCGTGGGACGTAGCACTGAAGCTTTCTTT. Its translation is CAISAVGRSTEAFF.

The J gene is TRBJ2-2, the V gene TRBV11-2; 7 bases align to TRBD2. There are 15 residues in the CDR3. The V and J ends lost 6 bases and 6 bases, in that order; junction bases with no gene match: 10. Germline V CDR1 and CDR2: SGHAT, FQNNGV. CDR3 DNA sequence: TGTGCCAGCAGGGAAAGCGGTGCGGGGGCCGGGGAGCTGTTTTTT. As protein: CASRESGAGAGELFF.

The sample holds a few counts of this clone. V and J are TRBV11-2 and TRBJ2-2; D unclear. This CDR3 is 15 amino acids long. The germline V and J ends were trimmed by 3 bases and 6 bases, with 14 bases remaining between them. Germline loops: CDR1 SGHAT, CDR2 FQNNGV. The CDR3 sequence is CASSFLMEFAGELFF. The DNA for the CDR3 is TGTGCCAGCAGCTTCTTAATGGAGTTCGCCGGGGAGCTGTTTTTT.

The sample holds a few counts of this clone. The CDR3 loop is CASSRQGGVIQYF. For the CDR3, the DNA is TGTGCCAGCAGCAGACAGGGGGGCGTCATTCAGTACTTC. The chain couples TRBV6-5 to TRBJ2-4; 9 bases are shared with TRBD1. From germline, CDR1 is MNHEY and CDR2 SVGAGI. The V gene end was trimmed by 6 bases and the J gene end by 9 bases; junction bases not matched to a gene: 6. This CDR3 is 13 amino acids long.

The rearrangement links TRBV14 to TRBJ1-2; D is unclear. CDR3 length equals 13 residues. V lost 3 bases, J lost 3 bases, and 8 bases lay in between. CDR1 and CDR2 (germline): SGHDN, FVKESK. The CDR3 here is CASSHLWDYGYTF. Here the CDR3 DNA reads TGTGCCAGCAGCCATTTGTGGGACTATGGCTACACCTTC.

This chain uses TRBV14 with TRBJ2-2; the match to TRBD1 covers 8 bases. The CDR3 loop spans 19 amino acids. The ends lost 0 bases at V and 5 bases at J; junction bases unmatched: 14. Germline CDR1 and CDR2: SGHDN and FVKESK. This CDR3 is CASSQDRGRLGVRTGELFF. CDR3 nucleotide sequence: TGTGCCAGCAGCCAAGACAGGGGGCGGCTAGGGGTGAGGACCGGGGAGCTGTTTTTT.

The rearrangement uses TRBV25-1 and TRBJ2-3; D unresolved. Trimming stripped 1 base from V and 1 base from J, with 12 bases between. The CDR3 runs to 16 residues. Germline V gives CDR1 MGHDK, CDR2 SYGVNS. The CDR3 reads CASSELGSLRTDTQYF. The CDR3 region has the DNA TGTGCCAGCAGTGAATTGGGTAGTTTGCGCACAGATACGCAGTATTTT.

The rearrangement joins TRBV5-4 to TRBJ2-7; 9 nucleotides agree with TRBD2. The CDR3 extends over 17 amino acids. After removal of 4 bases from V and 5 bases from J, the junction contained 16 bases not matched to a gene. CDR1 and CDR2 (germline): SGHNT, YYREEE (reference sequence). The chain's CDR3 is CASSTGGFSGSLDEQYF. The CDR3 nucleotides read TGTGCCAGCAGCACGGGCGGCTTTAGCGGGAGTCTGGACGAGCAGTACTTC.

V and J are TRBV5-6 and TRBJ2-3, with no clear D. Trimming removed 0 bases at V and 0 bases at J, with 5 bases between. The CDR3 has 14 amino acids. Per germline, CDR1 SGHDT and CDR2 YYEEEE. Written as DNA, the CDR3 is TGTGCCAGCAGCTTGGGAACTAGCACAGATACGCAGTATTTT. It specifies CASSLGTSTDTQYF.

The CDR3 DNA reads as TGTGCCAGCAGTTTATCCCGGCAGGAGAGCTATGGCTACACCTTC. Translation gives CASSLSRQESYGYTF. The V gene is TRBV28, the J gene TRBJ1-2, with unresolved D. Germline V CDR1 and CDR2: MDHEN, SYDVKM. CDR3 length: 15 residues. Trimming left V 1 base short and J 4 bases short, with 13 bases between.

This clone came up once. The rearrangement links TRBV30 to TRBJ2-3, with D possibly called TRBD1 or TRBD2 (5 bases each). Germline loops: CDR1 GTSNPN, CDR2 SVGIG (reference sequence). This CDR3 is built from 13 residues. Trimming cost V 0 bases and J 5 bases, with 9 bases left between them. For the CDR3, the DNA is TGTGCCTGGAGTGTACAGGCGGGAGATACGCAGTATTTT. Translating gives CAWSVQAGDTQYF.

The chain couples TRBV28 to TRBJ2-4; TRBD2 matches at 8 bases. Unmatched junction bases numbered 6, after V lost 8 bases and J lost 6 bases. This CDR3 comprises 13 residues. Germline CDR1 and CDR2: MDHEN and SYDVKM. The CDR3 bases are TGTGCCAGCCGACTCGGGGGGGGAAACATTCAGTACTTC. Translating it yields CASRLGGGNIQYF.

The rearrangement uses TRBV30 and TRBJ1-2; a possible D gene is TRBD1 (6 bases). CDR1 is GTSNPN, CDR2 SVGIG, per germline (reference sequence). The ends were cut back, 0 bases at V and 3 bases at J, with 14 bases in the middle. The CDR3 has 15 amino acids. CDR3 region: CAWSVPGRGYYGYTF. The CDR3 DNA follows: TGTGCCTGGAGTGTACCCGGCAGGGGATACTATGGCTACACCTTC.

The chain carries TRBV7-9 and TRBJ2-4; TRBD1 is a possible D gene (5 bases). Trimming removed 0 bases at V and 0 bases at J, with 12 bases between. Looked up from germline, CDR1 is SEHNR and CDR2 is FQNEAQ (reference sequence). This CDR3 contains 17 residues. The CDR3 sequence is CASSLARDSLAKNIQYF. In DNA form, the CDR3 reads TGTGCCAGCAGCTTAGCGCGTGACAGTCTAGCCAAAAACATTCAGTACTTC.

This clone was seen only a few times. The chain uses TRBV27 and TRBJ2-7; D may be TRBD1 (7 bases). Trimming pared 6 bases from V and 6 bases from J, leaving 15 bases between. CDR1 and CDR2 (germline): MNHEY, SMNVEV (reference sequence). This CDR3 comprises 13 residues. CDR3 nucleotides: TGTGCCAGCAGAGGGGCAGGGGGAGGCGAGCAGTACTTC. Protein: CASRGAGGGEQYF.

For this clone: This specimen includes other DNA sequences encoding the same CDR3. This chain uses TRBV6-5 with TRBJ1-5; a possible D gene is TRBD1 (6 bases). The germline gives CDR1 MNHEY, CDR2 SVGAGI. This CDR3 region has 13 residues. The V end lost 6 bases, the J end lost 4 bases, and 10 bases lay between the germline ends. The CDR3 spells CASSLDRNQPQHF. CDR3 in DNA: TGTGCCAGCAGCCTTGACAGGAATCAGCCCCAGCATTTT.

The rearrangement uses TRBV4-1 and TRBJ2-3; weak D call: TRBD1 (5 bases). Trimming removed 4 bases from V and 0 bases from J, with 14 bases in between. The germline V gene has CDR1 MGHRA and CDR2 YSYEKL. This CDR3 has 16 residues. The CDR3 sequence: CASSPDTHESTDTQYF. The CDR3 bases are TGCGCCAGCAGCCCGGACACTCATGAAAGCACAGATACGCAGTATTTT.

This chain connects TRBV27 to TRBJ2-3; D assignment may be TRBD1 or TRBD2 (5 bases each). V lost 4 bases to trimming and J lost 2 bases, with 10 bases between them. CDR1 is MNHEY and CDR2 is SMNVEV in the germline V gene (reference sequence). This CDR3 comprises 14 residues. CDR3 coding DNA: TGTGCCAGCAGTTCCCCCGGGACCACAGATACGCAGTATTTT. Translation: CASSSPGTTDTQYF.

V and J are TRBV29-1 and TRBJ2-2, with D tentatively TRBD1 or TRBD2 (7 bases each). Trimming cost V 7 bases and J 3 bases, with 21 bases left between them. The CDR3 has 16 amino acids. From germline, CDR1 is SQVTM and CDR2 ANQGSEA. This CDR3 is CSGQGGMRGDTGELFF. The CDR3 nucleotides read TGCAGCGGCCAGGGGGGGATGCGTGGGGACACCGGGGAGCTGTTTTTT.

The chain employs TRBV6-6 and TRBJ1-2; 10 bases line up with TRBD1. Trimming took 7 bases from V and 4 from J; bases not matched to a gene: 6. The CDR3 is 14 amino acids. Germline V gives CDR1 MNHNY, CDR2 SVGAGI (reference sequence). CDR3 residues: CASTRTGGFYGYTF. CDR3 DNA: TGTGCCAGCACTAGGACAGGGGGTTTCTATGGCTACACCTTC.

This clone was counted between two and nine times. The CDR3 DNA follows: TGTGCCAGCAGCTTAGAATTCGGAACAATGCCCTCGGAGCAGTACTTC. Translation gives CASSLEFGTMPSEQYF. This chain links TRBV11-2 with TRBJ2-7; D is unresolved. Germline V lookup: CDR1 SGHAT, CDR2 FQNNGV. Deletions cut 0 bases from V and 7 bases from J, with 19 bases between. The CDR3 runs to 16 residues.

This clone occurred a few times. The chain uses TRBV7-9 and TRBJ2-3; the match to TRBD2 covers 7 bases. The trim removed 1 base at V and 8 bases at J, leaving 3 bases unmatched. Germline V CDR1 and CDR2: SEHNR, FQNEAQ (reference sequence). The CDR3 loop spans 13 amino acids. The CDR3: CASSLDPGGTQYF. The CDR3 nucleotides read TGTGCCAGCAGCTTAGATCCGGGAGGTACGCAGTATTTT.